This passage covers 20 T cell receptor beta chains from one sample sequenced in a study of cytomegalovirus exposure and HLA in healthy donors. PCR primers comprised 60 Vbeta and 13 Jbeta primers. Data came from immunoSEQ multiplex PCR; TCRdb stores just in-frame clones and leaves some out. The top ten clones hold about 0.76% of a sample with 180,000 or so clones, approximately 81% of them seen once. The specimen was PBMCs. These receptors all come from a young woman in good health and CMV-seronegative.

Concerning this clone itself: Additional DNA sequences in this sample encode the identical CDR3. V is TRBV4-3 and J is TRBJ2-1; TRBD1 agrees at 7 bases. CDR1 and CDR2 from the germline V gene are LGHNA and YSLEER. The CDR3 is 16 amino acids. V was clipped by 0 bases and J by 3 bases; unmatched bases: 5. The CDR3 loop reads CASSQDVGGSYNEQFF. CDR3 in DNA: TGCGCCAGCAGCCAAGACGTAGGGGGCAGCTACAATGAGCAGTTCTTC.

The chain combines TRBV18 with TRBJ2-2, with TRBD2 matching 8 bases. The junction had 7 bases not matched to a gene; V was cut back by 4 bases and J by 6 bases. The CDR3 loop spans 15 amino acids. Germline CDR1 is KGHSH and CDR2 is LQKENI. The CDR3 protein is CASSLGLVVAGELFF. Here the CDR3 DNA reads TGTGCCAGCTCACTGGGACTAGTCGTGGCCGGGGAGCTGTTTTTT.

This rearrangement joins TRBV2 to TRBJ2-3, with 9 bases identical to TRBD1. The germline V gene encodes CDR1 SNHLY and CDR2 FYNNEI. There are 13 residues in the CDR3. V was pared by 4 bases and J by 4 bases, with 0 bases of the junction left unmatched. The CDR3 region is CASSGDRADTQYF. CDR3 in DNA: TGTGCCAGCAGTGGGGACAGGGCAGATACGCAGTATTTT.

Only a few counts were recorded for this clone. The chain uses TRBV29-1 and TRBJ1-2; 8 bases fit TRBD1. CDR3 length: 14 amino acids. V shed 1 base and J 7 bases; nucleotides not matched to a gene: 8. Per the germline V gene, CDR1 is SQVTM and CDR2 is ANQGSEA. The CDR3 coding sequence is TGCAGCGTTGAAGGGACAGGGATATTAGGTGGCTACACCTTC. It translates to CSVEGTGILGGYTF. Full variable domain (rest looked up from reference TRBV29-1 and TRBJ1-2): SAVISQKPSRDICQRGTSLTIQCQVDSQVTMMFWYRQQPGQSLTLIATANQGSEATYESGFVIDKFPISRPNLTFSTLTVSNMSPEDSSIYLCSVEGTGILGGYTFGSGTRLTVV.

The V and J genes are TRBV19 and TRBJ2-1; D is ambiguous. Germline assignment: CDR1 LNHDA and CDR2 SQIVND (reference sequence). Trimming shortened V by 4 bases and J by 6 bases, and 4 bases separated the two germline ends. The CDR3 is made up of 11 amino acids. Here the CDR3 DNA reads TGTGCCAGTAGTAAAGCCAATGAGCAGTTCTTC. It translates to CASSKANEQFF.

The J gene is TRBJ1-4, the V gene TRBV28; TRBD1 aligns across 9 bases. This CDR3 is built from 15 residues. The junction had 8 bases not matched to a gene; V was cut back by 4 bases and J by 8 bases. Per germline, CDR1 MDHEN and CDR2 SYDVKM. In DNA, the CDR3 is TGTGCCAGCAGTTATCCGGACAGGGGTAGAGAAAAACTGTTTTTT. It is translated as CASSYPDRGREKLFF.

The chain links TRBV9 to TRBJ1-3, with 8 bases lining up with TRBD1. J was trimmed by 3 bases and V by 4 bases; bases with no gene match: 6. The CDR3 length is 15 residues. Germline-derived CDR1 and CDR2 are SGDLS and YYNGEE. CDR3 DNA: TGTGCCAGCAGCACCTCAGGGGGCTTTGGAAACACCATATATTTT. Translation: CASSTSGGFGNTIYF. Complete variable domain (other parts from reference TRBV9 and TRBJ1-3): DSGVTQTPKHLITATGQRVTLRCSPRSGDLSVYWYQQSLDQGLQFLIQYYNGEERAKGNILERFSAQQFPDLHSELNLSSLELGDSALYFCASSTSGGFGNTIYFGEGSWLTVV.

V usage is TRBV14 and J usage is TRBJ2-1, with D perhaps TRBD1 (5 bases). The germline V gene encodes CDR1 SGHDN and CDR2 FVKESK. The CDR3 totals 16 residues. V gave up 1 base and J gave up 9 bases, with 19 bases separating them. The CDR3 nucleotides read TGTGCCAGCAGCCAAGTTTCAGGGCCGATTCTACGTGAGCAGTTCTTC. Translation gives CASSQVSGPILREQFF.

Only one count was recorded for this clone. The chain links TRBV4-3 to TRBJ2-2, with D possibly being TRBD2 (6 bases). V dropped 0 bases and J dropped 6 bases, with 11 bases sitting between them. Germline CDR1 LGHNA, CDR2 YSLEER. The CDR3 is 15 amino acids. The CDR3 loop is CASSQDWRAAGELFF. The CDR3 DNA follows: TGCGCCAGCAGCCAAGATTGGAGGGCCGCCGGGGAGCTGTTTTTT.

The V gene is TRBV29-1, the J gene TRBJ2-7; possibly TRBD1 for D (7 bases). The CDR3 extends over 15 amino acids. Germline values: CDR1 SQVTM, CDR2 ANQGSEA. V was clipped by 2 bases and J by 0 bases, with 14 bases between them. CDR3 region: CSVEYGGGASYEQYF. DNA of the CDR3: TGCAGCGTTGAATACGGAGGGGGCGCCTCCTACGAGCAGTACTTC.

This chain links TRBV28 with TRBJ1-4; a weak D match, TRBD1 (6 bases). Germline V lookup: CDR1 MDHEN, CDR2 SYDVKM. V was shortened by 2 bases and J by 7 bases, with 8 bases between the two germline ends. This CDR3 is 13 amino acids long. Here the CDR3 DNA reads TGTGCCAGCAGTTTACGGGGGGCTGAAAAACTGTTTTTT. Protein sequence: CASSLRGAEKLFF.

This clone was counted a few times. The rearrangement joins TRBV29-1 to TRBJ2-7; 9 bases agree with TRBD2. The germline V gene encodes CDR1 SQVTM and CDR2 ANQGSEA. The CDR3 is 13 residues long. V trimming: 4 bases; J trimming: 6 bases; junction bases outside the gene matches: 7. The CDR3 nucleotides read TGCAGCGTTGCGGATAGCGGGAGCCGCGAGCAGTACTTC. Translated, it gives CSVADSGSREQYF.

The V and J genes are TRBV21-1 and TRBJ2-7; the table's D gene call, TRBD2, was not cross checked with the DNA. TRBV21-1 is marked as a pseudogene. CDR3 length: 15 residues. In nucleotides, the CDR3 is TGTGCCAGCAGCGCTCCCGGGACTAGCGGGAACGAGCAGTACTTC. Its translation: CASSAPGTSGNEQYF.

This rearrangement joins TRBV27 to TRBJ1-5; D is perhaps TRBD1 (5 bases). CDR3 length: 14 amino acids. V was cut by 5 bases and J by 1 base, with 9 bases left in between. CDR1 and CDR2 from the germline V gene are MNHEY and SMNVEV (reference sequence). Here the CDR3 reads CASSRRQSNQPQHF. CDR3 nucleotide sequence: TGTGCCAGCAGTCGTAGACAGAGCAATCAGCCCCAGCATTTT.

This clone was found once. The genes are TRBV30 and TRBJ1-2; 9 bases fit TRBD1. Germline CDR1 GTSNPN, CDR2 SVGIG (reference sequence). V was clipped by 5 bases and J by 4 bases; unmatched bases: 8. The CDR3 is made up of 14 amino acids. Here the CDR3 reads CAWGGTGGGYGYTF. CDR3 in DNA: TGTGCCTGGGGGGGTACAGGGGGCGGCTATGGCTACACCTTC.

This sequence joins TRBV30 and TRBJ2-3, with 10 bases identical to TRBD2. There are 15 residues in the CDR3. Germline CDR1 is GTSNPN and CDR2 is SVGIG (reference sequence). The V segment lost 1 base and the J segment 3 bases; nucleotides outside the gene matches: 4. CDR3 sequence: CAWSGGGLATDTQYF. As DNA, the CDR3 is TGTGCCTGGAGTGGGGGGGGACTAGCGACAGATACGCAGTATTTT.

This clone was seen only once. V gene TRBV5-1 combines with J gene TRBJ2-1; 7 bases fit TRBD1. The CDR3 totals 15 residues. Germline V gene data show CDR1 as SGHRS and CDR2 as YFSETQ. V gave up 2 bases and J gave up 8 bases; unmatched junction bases: 10. The CDR3 protein is CASSLDNRGIDEQFF. CDR3 bases: TGCGCCAGCAGCTTAGATAACAGGGGAATAGATGAGCAGTTCTTC.

This clone was observed once. V usage is TRBV23-1 and J usage is TRBJ1-3; no clear D gene. TRBV23-1 is sorted into the ORF group, with uncertain function. The CDR3 is 18 amino acids. The V end lost 6 bases, the J end lost 4 bases, and 25 bases lay between the germline ends. CDR3 residues: CASSGVTGSRCGGNTIYF. CDR3 sequence (DNA): TGCGCCAGCAGCGGGGTTACCGGGTCTCGATGTGGAGGAAACACCATATATTTT.

The DNA for the CDR3 is TGTGCCAGCAGCACAAACAGGGTACAGGGTGAAAAACTGTTTTTT. It specifies CASSTNRVQGEKLFF. The V gene is TRBV7-9, the J gene TRBJ1-4, with a weak D call TRBD1 (6 bases). Germline assignment: CDR1 SEHNR and CDR2 FQNEAQ (reference sequence). The CDR3 loop spans 15 amino acids. The germline V and J ends were trimmed by 5 bases and 7 bases, with 17 bases remaining between them.

This chain links TRBV19 with TRBJ2-7; D not certain. The CDR3 runs to 15 residues. The germline gives CDR1 LNHDA, CDR2 SQIVND (reference sequence). V lost 6 bases, J lost 2 bases, and 17 bases lay in between. CDR3 nucleotides: TGTGCCAGTAGCCTACAGAATTCCCTTACCTACGAGCAGTACTTC. As protein: CASSLQNSLTYEQYF.